This note documents a single TCR beta chain sequence. Its antigen is unknown. The method was immunoSEQ multiplex PCR; TCRdb's version includes in-frame clones alone and lacks a portion of them. Here the sample spans around 100,000 clones, about 90% being singletons. The sample originates from a study of siplizumab effects on memory and regulatory T cells. Findings and limits, study-wide: Naive T cells looked more diverse than memory cells, and they looked like major contributors to the alloresponse.

Germline assignment: CDR1 MNHNY and CDR2 SVGAGI (reference sequence). CDR3 size: 14 residues. Trimming removed 0 bases at V and 8 bases at J, with 13 bases between. The sequenced material came from Tregs sorted from blood. The V gene is TRBV6-6, the J gene TRBJ1-2; tentative D call: TRBD1 (5 bases). This TCR came from a human donor in good health. CDR3 region: CASSYSGRVIGYTF. CDR3 nucleotide sequence: TGTGCCAGCAGTTACTCTGGCAGGGTGATCGGCTACACCTTC.